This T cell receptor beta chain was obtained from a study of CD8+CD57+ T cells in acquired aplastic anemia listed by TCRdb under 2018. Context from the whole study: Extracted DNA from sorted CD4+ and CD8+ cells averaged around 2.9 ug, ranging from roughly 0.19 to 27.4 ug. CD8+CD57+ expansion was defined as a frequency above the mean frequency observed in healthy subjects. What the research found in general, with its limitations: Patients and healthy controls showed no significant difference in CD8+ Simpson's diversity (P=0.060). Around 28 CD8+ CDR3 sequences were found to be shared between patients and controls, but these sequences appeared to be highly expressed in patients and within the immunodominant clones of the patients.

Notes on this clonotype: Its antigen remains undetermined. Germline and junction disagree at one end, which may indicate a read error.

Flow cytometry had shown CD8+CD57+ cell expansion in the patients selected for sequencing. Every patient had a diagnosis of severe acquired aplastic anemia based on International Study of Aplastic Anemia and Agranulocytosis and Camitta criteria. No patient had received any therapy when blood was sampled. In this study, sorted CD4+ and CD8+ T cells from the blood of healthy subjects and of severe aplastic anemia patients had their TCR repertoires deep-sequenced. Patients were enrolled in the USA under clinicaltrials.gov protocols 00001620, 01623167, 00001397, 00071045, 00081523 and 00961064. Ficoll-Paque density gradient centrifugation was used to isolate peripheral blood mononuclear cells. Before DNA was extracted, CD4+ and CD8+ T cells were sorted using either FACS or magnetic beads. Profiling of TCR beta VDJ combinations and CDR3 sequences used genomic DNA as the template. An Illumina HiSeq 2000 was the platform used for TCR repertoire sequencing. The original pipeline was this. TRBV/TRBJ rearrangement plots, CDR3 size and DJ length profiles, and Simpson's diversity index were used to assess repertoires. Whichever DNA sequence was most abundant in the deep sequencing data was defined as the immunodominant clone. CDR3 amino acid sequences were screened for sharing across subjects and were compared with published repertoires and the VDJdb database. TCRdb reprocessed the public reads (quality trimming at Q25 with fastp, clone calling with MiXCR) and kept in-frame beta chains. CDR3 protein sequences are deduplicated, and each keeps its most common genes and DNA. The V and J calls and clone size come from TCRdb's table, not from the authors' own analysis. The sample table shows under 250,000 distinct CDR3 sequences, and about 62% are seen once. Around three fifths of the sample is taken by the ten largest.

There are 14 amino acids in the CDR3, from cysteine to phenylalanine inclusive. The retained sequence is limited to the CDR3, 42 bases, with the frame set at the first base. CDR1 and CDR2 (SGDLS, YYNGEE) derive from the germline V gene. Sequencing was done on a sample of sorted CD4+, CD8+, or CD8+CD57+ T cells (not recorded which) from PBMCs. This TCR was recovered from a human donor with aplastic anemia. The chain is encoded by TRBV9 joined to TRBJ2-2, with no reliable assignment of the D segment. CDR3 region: CASRVGLKTGELFF. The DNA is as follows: TGTGCCAGCCGCGTAGGGCTGAAAACCGGGGAGCTGTTTTTT.